The TCR beta chain described here comes from a study of shared T cell receptors in the human thymus. Assay: immunoSEQ multiplex PCR; the TCRdb copy retains only in-frame clones and omits some. The repertoire holds about 730,000 clones, with 80% to 90% as singletons. This CDR3 has 13 residues. Germline V CDR1 and CDR2: SGHDT, YYEEEE. V trimming: 3 bases; J trimming: 7 bases; junction bases outside the gene matches: 4. These data also featured in a second study, about human thymus T cells. This second report adds: The sample donors, healthy Finnish infants, were having corrective surgery for congenital heart defects. Thymic samples were excised during corrective heart operations. V and J genes seemed to be used with bias in thymic and blood repertoires. Unrelated individuals had highly overlapping thymic repertoires, as reported in related research.

Sequenced sample: thymocytes. The TCR sequence derives from a girl under three years old with a congenital heart defect. The chain recombines TRBV5-6 with TRBJ1-2, with 9 positions matching TRBD1. For the CDR3, the DNA is TGTGCCAGCAGCTCCGGGACAGGGATTGGCTACACCTTC. Protein sequence: CASSSGTGIGYTF. Full variable domain (remainder filled in from reference TRBV5-6 and TRBJ1-2): DAGVTQSPTHLIKTRGQQVTLRCSPKSGHDTVSWYQQALGQGPQFIFQYYEEEERQRGNFPDRFSGHQFPNYSSELNVNALLLGDSALYLCASSSGTGIGYTFGSGTRLTVV.